These T cell receptor beta chains were read from a single sample in a study of identical twins. TCRdb used MiXCR to reprocess the 5' RACE reads, holding one entry per CDR3 protein. The table includes 1.5 million to 2 million distinct CDR3 sequences, roughly 35% detected once. The source material was cord blood. Receptors were obtained from a newborn girl in good health. The CDR3 runs from the conserved cysteine through the conserved F or W. Fields, in order: clone size, D gene, V gene, J gene, CDR3 protein. D genes are given only for firm matches. Clone size is not always given. Where it is, it says once, few, many or a class for expanded clones.

clone_size: many
d_call: TRBD2
v_call: TRBV12-3/TRBV12-4
j_call: TRBJ2-7
cdr3_aa: CASSLELAGGYEQYF

clone_size: -
d_call: TRBD2
v_call: TRBV2
j_call: -
cdr3_aa: CASSTGLAVPDIQYF

clone_size: -
d_call: TRBD1
v_call: TRBV6-6
j_call: TRBJ2-1
cdr3_aa: CASRSEGQGHSNEQFF

clone_size: -
d_call: -
v_call: TRBV12-3/TRBV12-4
j_call: TRBJ1-6
cdr3_aa: CASSLVSRGSPPHF

clone_size: few
d_call: TRBD1
v_call: TRBV5-1
j_call: TRBJ1-4
cdr3_aa: CASSETGGTREKLFF

clone_size: -
d_call: TRBD1
v_call: TRBV5-1
j_call: TRBJ2-5
cdr3_aa: CASSPGTDETQYF

clone_size: -
d_call: -
v_call: TRBV2
j_call: TRBJ1-5
cdr3_aa: CASSSDGNQPRHF

clone_size: many
d_call: -
v_call: TRBV28
j_call: TRBJ1-6
cdr3_aa: CASSSSYNSPLHF

clone_size: -
d_call: TRBD1
v_call: TRBV13
j_call: TRBJ1-2
cdr3_aa: CASSLEPQGAYGYTF

clone_size: many
d_call: -
v_call: TRBV20-1
j_call: TRBJ2-3
cdr3_aa: CSAIAASTDTQYF

clone_size: -
d_call: -
v_call: TRBV20-1
j_call: TRBJ1-2
cdr3_aa: CSERDNYGYTF

clone_size: -
d_call: -
v_call: TRBV28
j_call: TRBJ2-2
cdr3_aa: CASSPAGLGTGELFF

clone_size: -
d_call: -
v_call: TRBV12-3/TRBV12-4
j_call: TRBJ1-1
cdr3_aa: CASTLGPVTEAFF

clone_size: -
d_call: TRBD2
v_call: TRBV2
j_call: TRBJ2-7
cdr3_aa: CAVPGLAGTYNEQYF

clone_size: -
d_call: -
v_call: TRBV9
j_call: TRBJ2-1
cdr3_aa: CASSVVDTHNEQFF

clone_size: -
d_call: -
v_call: TRBV5-6
j_call: TRBJ2-1
cdr3_aa: CASSPDRHSYNEQFF

clone_size: few
d_call: -
v_call: TRBV10-3
j_call: TRBJ1-2
cdr3_aa: CAISRGEVYGYTF

clone_size: many
d_call: -
v_call: TRBV4-2
j_call: TRBJ2-1
cdr3_aa: CASSRRLPRTHNADNEQFF

clone_size: -
d_call: -
v_call: TRBV12-3/TRBV12-4
j_call: TRBJ2-5
cdr3_aa: CASSLETLRVGEQYF

clone_size: -
d_call: -
v_call: TRBV27
j_call: TRBJ1-2
cdr3_aa: CASLPRTETNYGYTF

clone_size: -
d_call: TRBD1
v_call: TRBV6-1
j_call: TRBJ2-7
cdr3_aa: CASVTGTGRVEQYF

clone_size: once
d_call: -
v_call: TRBV5-1
j_call: TRBJ2-7
cdr3_aa: CASSLIPGSGVYNEQYF

clone_size: few
d_call: -
v_call: TRBV6-2/TRBV6-3
j_call: TRBJ2-5
cdr3_aa: CASSYSRNDQETQYF

clone_size: many
d_call: -
v_call: TRBV4-2
j_call: TRBJ1-2
cdr3_aa: CASSQDPGHYGYTF

clone_size: few
d_call: -
v_call: TRBV6-5
j_call: TRBJ2-5
cdr3_aa: CASSYTYPETQYF

clone_size: -
d_call: -
v_call: TRBV7-9
j_call: TRBJ1-6
cdr3_aa: CASSSKPDAYNSPLHF

clone_size: -
d_call: -
v_call: TRBV27
j_call: TRBJ2-1
cdr3_aa: CTSIPSAVSSYNEQFF

clone_size: -
d_call: TRBD2
v_call: TRBV5-1
j_call: TRBJ2-1
cdr3_aa: CASSLVGTSGGRSYNEQFF

clone_size: -
d_call: TRBD2
v_call: TRBV12-3/TRBV12-4
j_call: TRBJ2-1
cdr3_aa: CASSLTRLTSGSNEQFF

clone_size: -
d_call: -
v_call: TRBV5-1
j_call: TRBJ2-6
cdr3_aa: CASSWTVRSGANVLTF

clone_size: -
d_call: -
v_call: TRBV27
j_call: TRBJ1-4
cdr3_aa: CASSLSGALNEKLFF

clone_size: -
d_call: -
v_call: TRBV2
j_call: TRBJ1-2
cdr3_aa: CASSPGVPNYGYTF

clone_size: -
d_call: TRBD1
v_call: TRBV7-3
j_call: TRBJ2-7
cdr3_aa: CASRPHGTENYEQYF

clone_size: -
d_call: -
v_call: TRBV3-1
j_call: TRBJ2-3
cdr3_aa: CASSQDTSTDTQYF

clone_size: -
d_call: TRBD2
v_call: TRBV28
j_call: TRBJ2-3
cdr3_aa: CASSQSRRGGYF

clone_size: many
d_call: -
v_call: TRBV5-1
j_call: TRBJ2-7
cdr3_aa: CASSLTRDYEQYF

clone_size: few
d_call: -
v_call: TRBV27
j_call: TRBJ2-3
cdr3_aa: CASSFGWTYTNTQYF